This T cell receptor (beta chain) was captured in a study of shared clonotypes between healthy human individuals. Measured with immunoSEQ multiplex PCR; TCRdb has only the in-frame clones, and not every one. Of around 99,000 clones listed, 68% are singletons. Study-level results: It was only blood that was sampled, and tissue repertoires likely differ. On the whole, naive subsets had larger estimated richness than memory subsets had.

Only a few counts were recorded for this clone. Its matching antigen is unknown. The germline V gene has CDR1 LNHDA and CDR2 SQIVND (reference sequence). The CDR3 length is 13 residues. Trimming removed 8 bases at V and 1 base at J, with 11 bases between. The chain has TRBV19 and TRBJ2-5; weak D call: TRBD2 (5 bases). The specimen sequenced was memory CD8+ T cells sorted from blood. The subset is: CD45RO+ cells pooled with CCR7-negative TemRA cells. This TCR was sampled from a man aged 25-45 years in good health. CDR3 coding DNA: TGTGCCAGTCCGAGGGCGTTCCAAGAGACCCAGTACTTC. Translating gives CASPRAFQETQYF.